The T cell receptor (beta chain) described here comes from a study of T cell responses to AZD1222 COVID-19 vaccine. The assay was immunoSEQ multiplex PCR, and TCRdb's table has in-frame clones only and misses some. The table shows under 130,000 clones, with less than 95% occurring only once. V trimming: 4 bases; J trimming: 2 bases; junction bases outside the gene matches: 5. The CDR3 sequence is 14 residues long. CDR1 SGHRS and CDR2 YFSETQ come from the germline V gene. The rearrangement joins TRBV5-1 to TRBJ1-2; 7 nucleotides match TRBD1. The receptor was isolated from an adult in good health. This material consisted of peripheral blood, taken on day 0 of AZD1222 vaccination. Written as DNA, the CDR3 is TGCGCCAGCAGCGTGGCAGGGGGGAACTATGGCTACACCTTC. Its protein product is CASSVAGGNYGYTF.